The clone carrying this T cell receptor beta chain was picked up a small number of times. The sample comes from a study of blood T cell repertoires in COVID-19. Study as a whole: Some COVID-19 samples were acute and others convalescent; all came from the United States, Italy and Spain. Sources were T cells, B-cell-depleted T cells, or PBMCs; the material itself was cDNA or gDNA.

As handled by the study authors: Reference gene primer amplification yielded estimated nucleated cell counts. The table came from immunoSEQ multiplex PCR; TCRdb's copy has only in-frame clones and leaves some out. V and J calls and clone size are copied from that table; D and trimming were computed from the DNA. The top ten hold roughly 4.9% of the sample, which has around 220,000 clones, approximately 79% seen once. CDR1 is SNHLY, CDR2 FYNNEI, per germline. V dropped 6 bases and J dropped 5; count of bases not matched to a gene: 8. The length of the CDR3 is 15 residues. The chain uses TRBV2 and TRBJ1-5, with 9 bases aligning to TRBD1. This TCR was sampled from a woman aged 80 or over with active or convalescent COVID-19. Material: peripheral blood. The CDR3 sequence: CASRRDRGTDQPQHF. CDR3 DNA sequence: TGTGCCAGCAGGCGCGACAGGGGGACAGATCAGCCCCAGCATTTT. Combining the CDR3 with reference TRBV2 and TRBJ1-5 gives the whole variable domain EPEVTQTPSHQVTQMGQEVILRCVPISNHLYFYWYRQILGQKVEFLVSFYNNEISEKSEIFDDQFSVERPDGSNFTLKIRSTKLEDSAMYFCASRRDRGTDQPQHFGDGTRLSIL.